This is a list of T cell receptor beta chains from one sample in a study of beta chain features in type 1 diabetes. Sequenced by immunoSEQ multiplex PCR; TCRdb stores in-frame clones only, minus some. The sample shows 810,000 or so clones, 17% of them seen only once. Sample: naive CD4+ T cells from blood. These TCRs come from a woman in her late teens or twenties in good health. CDR3s include the opening cysteine and the closing phenylalanine or tryptophan. The order of the fields is clone size, J gene, V gene, D gene, CDR3 DNA, CDR3 protein. D genes are given only for firm matches. Not all rows give a size; the values are once, few, many and, for expanded clones, a class.

clone_size: .
j_call: TRBJ2-1
v_call: TRBV7-9
d_call: .
cdr3_nt: TGTGCCAGCAGCCCGCAGACCATTGGGGGAAGCTACAATGAGCAGTTCTTC
cdr3_aa: CASSPQTIGGSYNEQFF

clone_size: few
j_call: TRBJ2-4
v_call: TRBV7-3
d_call: .
cdr3_nt: TGTGCCAGCAGCGTTGGACAGCGATCCCAAAACATTCAGTACTTC
cdr3_aa: CASSVGQRSQNIQYF

clone_size: few
j_call: TRBJ2-2
v_call: TRBV28
d_call: .
cdr3_nt: TGTGCCAGCAGTTTAAATGCTAGCGAGAACACCGGGGAGCTGTTTTTT
cdr3_aa: CASSLNASENTGELFF

clone_size: .
j_call: TRBJ2-3
v_call: TRBV5-1
d_call: .
cdr3_nt: TGCGCCAGCAGCTTTAATTACGGGAGCACAGATACGCAGTATTTT
cdr3_aa: CASSFNYGSTDTQYF

clone_size: .
j_call: TRBJ1-1
v_call: TRBV7-8
d_call: TRBD1
cdr3_nt: TGTGCCAGCAGCTTAGCGCTTTGGGTGCCAGGGGGGTCGGTGACTGAAGCTTTCTTT
cdr3_aa: CASSLALWVPGGSVTEAFF

clone_size: few
j_call: TRBJ2-4
v_call: TRBV5-6
d_call: TRBD2
cdr3_nt: TGTGCCAGCAGCACTAGCGGATTCTTAGCCAAAAACATTCAGTACTTC
cdr3_aa: CASSTSGFLAKNIQYF

clone_size: .
j_call: TRBJ2-7
v_call: TRBV7-9
d_call: .
cdr3_nt: TGTGCCAGCAGCTTGCGCGGCACGACGAACCACGAGCAGTACTTC
cdr3_aa: CASSLRGTTNHEQYF

clone_size: .
j_call: TRBJ2-1
v_call: TRBV15
d_call: TRBD2
cdr3_nt: TGTGCCACCAGAATAGCGGGAGCCCCTCGGAATGAGCAGTTCTTC
cdr3_aa: CATRIAGAPRNEQFF

clone_size: .
j_call: TRBJ2-2
v_call: TRBV4-2
d_call: .
cdr3_nt: TGTGCCAGCAGCCAAGGGGCCCAGGGCAACGGGGAGCTGTTTTTT
cdr3_aa: CASSQGAQGNGELFF

clone_size: few
j_call: TRBJ1-5
v_call: TRBV7-2
d_call: .
cdr3_nt: TGTGCCAGCAGCGCCGCAGGTAGCAATCAGCCCCAGCATTTT
cdr3_aa: CASSAAGSNQPQHF

clone_size: few
j_call: TRBJ1-5
v_call: TRBV7-2
d_call: .
cdr3_nt: TGTGCCAGCAGCTTATTGAACAGATTAAATCAGCCCCAGCATTTT
cdr3_aa: CASSLLNRLNQPQHF

clone_size: .
j_call: TRBJ2-3
v_call: TRBV28
d_call: TRBD2
cdr3_nt: TGTGCCAGCAGTTCCCCTGAACTAGCGGTTAGCACAGATACGCAGTATTTT
cdr3_aa: CASSSPELAVSTDTQYF

clone_size: few
j_call: TRBJ2-3
v_call: TRBV29-1
d_call: .
cdr3_nt: TGCAGCCAAGCCAAGGCGGACGGATTCACAGATACGCAGTATTTT
cdr3_aa: CSQAKADGFTDTQYF

clone_size: few
j_call: TRBJ1-2
v_call: TRBV28
d_call: TRBD1
cdr3_nt: TGTGCCAGCACGGACAGGGCTCCCTACTATGGCTACACCTTC
cdr3_aa: CASTDRAPYYGYTF

clone_size: few
j_call: TRBJ2-1
v_call: TRBV29-1
d_call: .
cdr3_nt: TGCAGCGTACTCAGAGGACAGGGGGCTCGAGGTAGCGGGAGGAGCTCCTACAATGAGCAGTTCTTC
cdr3_aa: CSVLRGQGARGSGRSSYNEQFF

clone_size: .
j_call: TRBJ2-3
v_call: TRBV28
d_call: TRBD2
cdr3_nt: TGTGCCAGCAGTTTAATTTCGGCGGGAGGGCCGGGCTCCACAGATACGCAGTATTTT
cdr3_aa: CASSLISAGGPGSTDTQYF

clone_size: few
j_call: TRBJ1-1
v_call: TRBV18
d_call: .
cdr3_nt: TGTGCCAGCTCACCGCCCCCTGCAGGATTGAACACTGAAGCTTTCTTT
cdr3_aa: CASSPPPAGLNTEAFF

clone_size: .
j_call: TRBJ2-7
v_call: TRBV7-9
d_call: .
cdr3_nt: TGTGCCAGCAGCTCCGGGCCTACCCCAAACCCCTACGAGCAGTACTTC
cdr3_aa: CASSSGPTPNPYEQYF

clone_size: .
j_call: TRBJ2-7
v_call: TRBV6-5
d_call: .
cdr3_nt: TGTGCCAGCAGTTCGCCGGGACAACTCACGTACTTC
cdr3_aa: CASSSPGQLTYF

clone_size: few
j_call: TRBJ2-7
v_call: TRBV10-3
d_call: .
cdr3_nt: TGTGCCATCAGTGAGGTTACAGGGAACGAGCAGTACTTC
cdr3_aa: CAISEVTGNEQYF

clone_size: few
j_call: TRBJ1-2
v_call: TRBV7-2
d_call: TRBD1
cdr3_nt: TGTGCCAGCAGCTCACCCGACAGGGCAGCCTATGGCTACACCTTC
cdr3_aa: CASSSPDRAAYGYTF

clone_size: few
j_call: TRBJ1-3
v_call: TRBV15
d_call: .
cdr3_nt: TGTGCCACCAGCAGAGGGGGGACAACTGGAAACACCATATATTTT
cdr3_aa: CATSRGGTTGNTIYF

clone_size: once
j_call: TRBJ2-5
v_call: TRBV5-4
d_call: TRBD2
cdr3_nt: TGTGCCAGCAGTCAAGCGGGAGGCCCTGAGACCCAGTACTTC
cdr3_aa: CASSQAGGPETQYF

clone_size: few
j_call: TRBJ2-2
v_call: TRBV28
d_call: TRBD1
cdr3_nt: TGTGCCAGCATGGGACAGGGGGCCGCGGTCGGGGAGCTGTTTTTT
cdr3_aa: CASMGQGAAVGELFF

clone_size: .
j_call: TRBJ2-3
v_call: TRBV6-1
d_call: .
cdr3_nt: TGTGCCAGCAGTGAATTTGGGGGAACCCCCACAGATACGCAGTATTTT
cdr3_aa: CASSEFGGTPTDTQYF